The rows below give T cell receptor beta chains drawn from one sample of a study of early T cells in non-severe SARS-CoV-2 infection. Each CDR3 protein gets one entry after TCRdb re-called the 5' RACE reads with MiXCR. Of over 50,000 distinct CDR3 sequences listed, 9.5% to 14% are singletons. Sequencing was performed on whole blood. These receptors all come from an adult who was a healthcare worker with PCR-confirmed SARS-CoV-2 infection or an uninfected control (not recorded which). CDR3s include the opening cysteine and the closing phenylalanine or tryptophan. A D gene is named only where the DNA matches it firmly. The listing skips clone size in some rows; elsewhere it reads once, few, many or a size class.

clone size	D gene	J gene	V gene	CDR3 protein	CDR3 DNA
few	TRBD2	TRBJ2-7	TRBV5-5	CASSPAGLSYEQYF	TGTGCCAGCAGCCCGGCGGGACTATCCTACGAGCAGTACTTC
many	NA	TRBJ1-1	TRBV20-1	CSASGPAEAFF	TGCAGTGCTAGCGGGCCAGCTGAAGCTTTCTTT
few	TRBD1	TRBJ1-4	TRBV6-5	CASSYAPGTARSTNEKLFF	TGTGCCAGCAGTTACGCCCCCGGGACAGCGCGATCAACTAATGAAAAACTGTTTTTT
few	NA	TRBJ1-6	TRBV30	CAWTAWWRVENSPLHF	TGTGCCTGGACAGCGTGGTGGAGAGTAGAGAATTCACCCCTCCACTTT
NA	NA	TRBJ2-1	TRBV29-1	CGVGQEPFF	TGCGGCGTTGGCCAGGAACCGTTCTTC
many	TRBD2	TRBJ2-5	TRBV7-2	CASSSPAGGYQETQYF	TGTGCCAGCAGCTCACCAGCGGGGGGATACCAAGAGACCCAGTACTTC
few	NA	TRBJ1-1	TRBV3-1	CASSPWTVGTEAFF	TGTGCCAGCAGCCCATGGACAGTCGGCACTGAAGCTTTCTTT
NA	NA	TRBJ1-3	TRBV12-3/TRBV12-4	CASRQQGKGNTIYF	TGTGCCAGCAGACAACAGGGAAAGGGAAACACCATATATTTT
few	NA	TRBJ2-3	TRBV11-2	CASSLPLIWGRTDTQYF	TGTGCCAGCAGCCTCCCGCTGATCTGGGGGCGGACAGATACGCAGTATTTT
NA	NA	TRBJ2-1	TRBV2	CASRDSSYNEQFF	TGTGCCAGCAGGGACAGCTCCTACAATGAGCAGTTCTTC
NA	NA	TRBJ1-2	TRBV28	CASSAITESFYGYTF	TGTGCCAGCAGTGCGATTACAGAATCATTCTATGGCTACACCTTC
few	NA	TRBJ2-7	TRBV7-8	CASSPRQASYEQYF	TGTGCCAGCAGCCCCCGACAGGCCAGCTACGAGCAGTACTTC
medium-sized	NA	TRBJ2-7	TRBV9	CASSVEGGGYEQYF	TGTGCCAGCAGCGTAGAAGGAGGAGGGTACGAGCAGTACTTC
few	TRBD1	TRBJ1-2	TRBV10-3	CAIRDREEYGYTF	TGTGCCATCAGAGACAGGGAGGAGTATGGCTACACCTTC
many	NA	TRBJ2-3	TRBV12-3/TRBV12-4	CASSLPRRPSTDTQYF	TGTGCCAGCAGTTTACCGCGCAGGCCCAGCACAGATACGCAGTATTTT
NA	NA	TRBJ1-1	TRBV18	CASRGGMNTEAFF	TGTGCCAGCCGCGGTGGGATGAACACTGAAGCTTTCTTT
many	NA	TRBJ1-5	TRBV12-3/TRBV12-4	CASSLMAEQPQHF	TGTGCCAGCAGTTTGATGGCAGAGCAGCCCCAGCATTTT
many	TRBD2	TRBJ2-1	TRBV14	CASGLAGPYNEQFF	TGTGCCAGCGGGCTAGCGGGGCCTTACAATGAGCAGTTCTTC
few	NA	TRBJ1-5	TRBV20-1	CSASRQGRSNQPQHF	TGCAGTGCTAGCAGGCAGGGAAGGAGCAATCAGCCCCAGCATTTT
few	NA	TRBJ1-1	TRBV19	CASSPQGGTEAFF	TGTGCCAGTAGCCCACAGGGAGGCACTGAAGCTTTCTTT
many	NA	TRBJ1-3	TRBV5-1	CASSFGGTSTAGNTIYF	TGCGCCAGCAGCTTCGGGGGTACAAGTACGGCCGGAAACACCATATATTTT
few	NA	TRBJ2-3	TRBV6-5	CASRKGQGGETDTQYF	TGTGCCAGCCGCAAGGGGCAAGGGGGTGAGACAGATACGCAGTATTTT
few	TRBD2	TRBJ2-3	TRBV20-1	CSARLGGNTDTQYF	TGCAGTGCTAGGCTCGGGGGGAATACAGATACGCAGTATTTT
many	NA	TRBJ2-3	TRBV12-3/TRBV12-4	CASSPNADTQYF	TGTGCCAGCAGCCCAAATGCGGATACGCAGTATTTT
many	NA	TRBJ2-7	TRBV5-3	CARSSNLSYEQYF	TGTGCCAGAAGCTCCAACCTCTCCTACGAGCAGTACTTC
many	NA	TRBJ2-7	TRBV19	CASSIASTGTNDEQYF	TGTGCCAGTAGTATAGCATCAACAGGGACGAACGACGAGCAGTACTTC
few	TRBD1	TRBJ2-5	TRBV2	CASTRDSQETQYF	TGTGCCAGCACAAGGGACAGCCAAGAGACCCAGTACTTC
NA	NA	TRBJ2-3	TRBV23-1	CASNGDTQYF	TGCGCCAGCAATGGAGATACGCAGTATTTT
NA	NA	TRBJ2-3	TRBV20-1	CSARRGARTDTQYF	TGCAGTGCTAGAAGGGGGGCCCGCACAGATACGCAGTATTTT
many	TRBD1	TRBJ2-1	TRBV5-4	CASSLDRGAYNEQFF	TGTGCCAGCAGCTTGGACAGGGGGGCCTACAATGAGCAGTTCTTC